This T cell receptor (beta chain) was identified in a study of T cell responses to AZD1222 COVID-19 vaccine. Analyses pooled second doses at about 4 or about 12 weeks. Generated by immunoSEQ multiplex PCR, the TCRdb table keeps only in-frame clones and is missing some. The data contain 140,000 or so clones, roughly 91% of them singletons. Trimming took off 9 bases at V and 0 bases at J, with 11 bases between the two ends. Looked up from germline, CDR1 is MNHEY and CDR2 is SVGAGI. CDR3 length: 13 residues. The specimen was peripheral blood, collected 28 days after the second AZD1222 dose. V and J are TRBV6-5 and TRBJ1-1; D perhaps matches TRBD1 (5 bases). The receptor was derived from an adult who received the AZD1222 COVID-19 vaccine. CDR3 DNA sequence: TGTGCCAGTGGGACGGGGATGAACACTGAAGCTTTCTTT. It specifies CASGTGMNTEAFF.